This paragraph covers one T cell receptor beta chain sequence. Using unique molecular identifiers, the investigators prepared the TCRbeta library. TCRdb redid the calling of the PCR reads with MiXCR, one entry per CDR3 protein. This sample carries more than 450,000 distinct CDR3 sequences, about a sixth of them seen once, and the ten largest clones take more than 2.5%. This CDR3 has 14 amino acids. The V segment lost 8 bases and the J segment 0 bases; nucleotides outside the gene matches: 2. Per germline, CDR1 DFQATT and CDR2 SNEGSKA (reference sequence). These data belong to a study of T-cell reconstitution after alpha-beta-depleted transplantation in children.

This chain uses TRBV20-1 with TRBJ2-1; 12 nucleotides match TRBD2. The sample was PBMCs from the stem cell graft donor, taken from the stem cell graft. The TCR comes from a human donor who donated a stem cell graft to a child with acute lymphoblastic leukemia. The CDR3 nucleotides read TGCAGTCAACTAGCGGGAGGCTCCTACAATGAGCAGTTCTTC. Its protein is CSQLAGGSYNEQFF.